The rows below give T cell receptor beta chains drawn from one sample of a study of shared clonotypes between healthy human individuals. Here immunoSEQ multiplex PCR was the method, and the copy in TCRdb shows in-frame clones only, minus some. The table has about 190,000 clones, around 63% seen once. Sequencing input: memory CD4+ T cells sorted from blood. The receptors come from a man aged 25-45 years in good health. Both conserved end residues are part of each CDR3. The D gene is left open where the match is weak. For some rows the clone size is stated as once, few or many, or as a class when expanded; others skip it.

J | size | D | V | DNA | CDR3
TRBJ2-7 | NA | NA | TRBV30 | TGTGCCTGGAAGAAGGACTTGTCCTACGAGCAGTACTTC | CAWKKDLSYEQYF
TRBJ2-7 | few | TRBD1 | TRBV18 | TGTGCCAGCTCACCACGGTCTCGGACAGGGGCCGGCGAGCAGTACTTC | CASSPRSRTGAGEQYF
TRBJ1-2 | NA | NA | TRBV7-9 | TGTGCCAGCAGTCTAAACGAGGGGACTGGCTACACCTTC | CASSLNEGTGYTF
TRBJ1-3 | NA | NA | TRBV5-1 | TGCGCCAGCAGCCAGTCGGGGGGCAATTCTGGAAACACCATATATTTT | CASSQSGGNSGNTIYF
TRBJ1-1 | few | NA | TRBV27 | TGTGCCAGCAGTCCCTCCTTTGGCGAGGGGAACACTGAAGCTTTCTTT | CASSPSFGEGNTEAFF
TRBJ2-7 | NA | NA | TRBV21-1 | TGTGCCAGCAGCAAAAAAGGACAGGGCGAGCAGTACTTC | CASSKKGQGEQYF
TRBJ2-7 | NA | NA | TRBV28 | TGTGCCAGCAGATCGGACATAACCTACGAGCAGTACTTC | CASRSDITYEQYF
TRBJ1-1 | NA | TRBD1 | TRBV4-1 | TGCGCCAGCAGCCAAACATATCCCGGGACAGGGCATGAAGCTTTCTTT | CASSQTYPGTGHEAFF
TRBJ2-3 | NA | TRBD2 | TRBV30 | TGTGCCTGGAGCAGAGCTAGCGGGAGTGATACGCAGTATTTT | CAWSRASGSDTQYF
TRBJ2-7 | many | NA | TRBV18 | TGTGCCAGCTCGCCAAGCATTGACACCTACGAGCAGTACTTC | CASSPSIDTYEQYF
TRBJ2-3 | NA | TRBD2 | TRBV30 | TGTGCCTGGAGTGTACGGAGAGGGCTAGCGGGTTCTACGCAGTATTTT | CAWSVRRGLAGSTQYF
TRBJ1-1 | NA | NA | TRBV28 | TGTGCCAGCGGCGCAGGGCCTGAAGCTTTCTTT | CASGAGPEAFF
TRBJ1-1 | NA | NA | TRBV9 | TGTGCCAGCAGCGCTGACGGAACTTACACTGAAGCTTTCTTT | CASSADGTYTEAFF
TRBJ2-1 | few | TRBD2 | TRBV18 | TGTGCCAGCTCACCACTGTTGGTAGCGGGATCCGTAGGATCCTACAATGAGCAGTTCTTC | CASSPLLVAGSVGSYNEQFF
TRBJ1-5 | NA | NA | TRBV7-9 | TGTGCCAGCGCCCCCAGTCGGTTGTCGCAGCCCCAGCATTTT | CASAPSRLSQPQHF
TRBJ2-7 | many | NA | TRBV6-1 | TGTGCCAGCAGTGATCACGCCCCCTTGGAGCAGTACTTC | CASSDHAPLEQYF
TRBJ1-4 | NA | NA | TRBV28 | TGTGCCAGCAGTTTTAAGAGGGAGTGGGATAATGAAAAACTGTTTTTT | CASSFKREWDNEKLFF
TRBJ2-1 | once | NA | TRBV7-9 | TGTGCCAGCAGAGCCCCGGGAGTCTTCAATGAGCAGTTCTTC | CASRAPGVFNEQFF
TRBJ2-2 | NA | TRBD2 | TRBV7-4 | TGTGCCAGCGTAAGCGGGAGAGACACCGGGGAGCTGTTTTTT | CASVSGRDTGELFF
TRBJ2-7 | NA | TRBD2 | TRBV5-1 | TGCGCCAGCAGCTTGGTGTCGGGAGGCGGGGGAGAGCAGTACTTC | CASSLVSGGGGEQYF
TRBJ2-7 | NA | NA | TRBV11-2 | TGTGCCAGCAGCGAAAGACAGGTCGTGGGTTACGAGCAGTACTTC | CASSERQVVGYEQYF
TRBJ1-4 | NA | TRBD1 | TRBV9 | TGTGCCAGCAGCCGACAGGGGTTTAATGAAAAACTGTTTTTT | CASSRQGFNEKLFF
TRBJ2-1 | NA | TRBD2 | TRBV6-5 | TGTGCCAGCAGCCCAGCCCTAGCGGGAGGGAGGGAGCAGTTCTTC | CASSPALAGGREQFF
TRBJ2-2 | NA | NA | TRBV27 | TGTGCCAGCGGGGCGTTTGGGCCCGGGGAGCTGTTTTTT | CASGAFGPGELFF
TRBJ2-3 | few | TRBD1 | TRBV5-4 | TGTGCCAGCACCTGGGACAGGGGGGATACGCAGTATTTT | CASTWDRGDTQYF
TRBJ2-1 | NA | NA | TRBV18 | TGTGCCAGCTCACTCGATGGTGAGCAGTTCTTC | CASSLDGEQFF
TRBJ1-5 | NA | NA | TRBV7-8 | TGTGCCAGCAGCTTAGTGCGAGGGCCCCAGCATTTT | CASSLVRGPQHF
TRBJ2-1 | NA | TRBD2 | TRBV10-2 | TGCGCCAGCAGTTTAGCGGGAGGGCCCGGGAATGAGCAGTTCTTC | CASSLAGGPGNEQFF
TRBJ2-3 | NA | NA | TRBV29-1 | TGCAGCGTGCGAACCCAGGGCGGATTGGCAGATACGCAGTATTTT | CSVRTQGGLADTQYF
TRBJ2-7 | NA | NA | TRBV11-1 | TGTGCCAGCAGCTTCGCCGGGGTAAACTACGAGCAGTACTTC | CASSFAGVNYEQYF
TRBJ2-7 | many | NA | TRBV5-6 | TGTGCCAGCAGCTTGGACTACGGGGCAGGGGACCCCTACGAGCAGTACTTC | CASSLDYGAGDPYEQYF
TRBJ1-2 | once | NA | TRBV6-1 | TGTGCCAGCAGTCCAGGGGCCGGCTACACCTTC | CASSPGAGYTF
TRBJ2-3 | NA | NA | TRBV23-1 | TGCGCCAGCAGTCAATCGTGCCTAGGCGCAGATACGCAGTATTTT | CASSQSCLGADTQYF
TRBJ2-3 | NA | TRBD2 | TRBV7-2 | TGTGCCAGCAGCTTCGGCGGGAGGCCAGATACGCAGTATTTT | CASSFGGRPDTQYF
TRBJ1-3 | NA | NA | TRBV5-1 | TGCGCCAGCAGCTTGGAACCTGGAAACACCATATATTTT | CASSLEPGNTIYF
TRBJ1-2 | few | NA | TRBV28 | TGTGCCAGCAGTTTGGGGGTGAGGGGTGGCTACACCTTC | CASSLGVRGGYTF
TRBJ1-1 | NA | NA | TRBV2 | TGTGCCAGCACTTATAACACTGAAGCTTTCTTT | CASTYNTEAFF
TRBJ1-2 | many | TRBD1 | TRBV5-1 | TGCGCCAGCAGCTTGGAAACAGGGGGAGGCTATGGCTACACCTTC | CASSLETGGGYGYTF
TRBJ2-2 | once | NA | TRBV14 | TGTGCCAGCAGCCAAGATCAGGTGACCGGGGAGCTGTTTTTT | CASSQDQVTGELFF
TRBJ2-7 | NA | NA | TRBV15 | TGTGCCACCAGCAGAGATCTGGCCTACGAGCAGTACTTC | CATSRDLAYEQYF
TRBJ2-7 | NA | TRBD2 | TRBV7-8 | TGTGCCAGCAGCTCCCACGCTAGCGGGAGTTCCTACGAGCAGTACTTC | CASSSHASGSSYEQYF
TRBJ2-7 | NA | NA | TRBV7-2 | TGTGCCAGCAGCTTAGAAACCTACGAGCAGTACTTC | CASSLETYEQYF
TRBJ2-1 | NA | NA | TRBV11-2 | TGTGCCAGCAGCCTGATAGTGGACAATGAGCAGTTCTTC | CASSLIVDNEQFF
TRBJ2-4 | NA | TRBD2 | TRBV5-5 | TGTGCCAGCAGCACCTGGGAGGGAGTCCAGTACTTC | CASSTWEGVQYF
TRBJ2-7 | NA | TRBD1 | TRBV5-1 | TGCGCCAGCAGCTTGGGAGGGGACAGATCCTACGAGCAGTACTTC | CASSLGGDRSYEQYF
TRBJ1-1 | NA | NA | TRBV18 | TGTGCCAGCTCACCAGATATTTTGGGAGGAGGCACTGAAGCTTTCTTT | CASSPDILGGGTEAFF
TRBJ2-7 | NA | NA | TRBV28 | TGTGCCAGCAGTTTATCGGCCGGAGGGCTTAAGCAGTACTTC | CASSLSAGGLKQYF
TRBJ2-7 | NA | TRBD2 | TRBV7-9 | TGTGCCAGCAGCTTAGCCAAGACTAGCACGGGGTACGAGCAGTACTTC | CASSLAKTSTGYEQYF
TRBJ1-4 | few | NA | TRBV7-8 | TGTGCCAGCAGGGCTACCGGGGAGGAAAAACTGTTTTTT | CASRATGEEKLFF
TRBJ2-5 | few | TRBD1 | TRBV4-1 | TGCGCCAGCAGCCAGAACCGGGACAGCTGGGGGGAGACCCAGTACTTC | CASSQNRDSWGETQYF
TRBJ2-3 | NA | TRBD2 | TRBV5-6 | TGTGCCAGCAGCTTGTATCGCCTAGCGGGACTAAGCACAGATACGCAGTATTTT | CASSLYRLAGLSTDTQYF
TRBJ2-2 | NA | NA | TRBV18 | TGTGCCAGCTCACCACGGAGCGGAGTCAACACCGGGGAGCTGTTTTTT | CASSPRSGVNTGELFF
TRBJ2-2 | NA | NA | TRBV6-1 | TGTGCCAGCAGTGACCGGGGACTTAAGAGGCTGTTTTTT | CASSDRGLKRLFF
TRBJ2-7 | once | NA | TRBV4-3 | TGCGCCAGCAGCCAGGGGACACAGTACGAGCAGTACTTC | CASSQGTQYEQYF
TRBJ2-3 | NA | NA | TRBV5-1 | TGCGCCAGCAGCCAAGGCCTTCATGATACGCAGTATTTT | CASSQGLHDTQYF